This TCR beta chain was identified during a study of T cells in tuberculosis. The length of the CDR3 is 15 residues. V was clipped by 1 base and J by 0 bases, with 8 bases between them. Germline CDR1 and CDR2: SGDLS and YYNGEE. Sorting used thawed, overnight-rested PBMC stained with anti-CD3, a viability dye and GMM-loaded CD1B tetramer. The lipid loaded on the CD1B tetramers was C32 glucose monomycolate from Rhodococcus equi. Before cryopreservation, the sorted PBMC lost their CD14-expressing monocytes. The method was immunoSEQ multiplex PCR; TCRdb's version includes in-frame clones alone and lacks a portion of them. The sample lists about 88,000 clones; roughly 90% were seen once.

Sequenced input: CD1b-GMM tetramer-negative cells sorted from PBMCs. This clonotype was obtained from an adult woman with latent tuberculosis. This chain connects TRBV9 to TRBJ1-3; the D is unclear. CDR3 region: CASSVNRFSGNTIYF. CDR3 DNA: TGTGCCAGCAGCGTAAATAGATTCTCTGGAAACACCATATATTTT.